This TCR beta chain is from a study of blood T cells in healthy people across ages. The germline gives CDR1 SGHVS, CDR2 FNYEAQ. V trimming: 1 base; J trimming: 8 bases; junction bases outside the gene matches: 16. The CDR3 extends over 17 amino acids. Together with a sample-barcoded 5' primer, a J-beta primer mix was included in a second PCR lasting about 7 to 11 cycles. Using its own MiXCR run on the 5' RACE reads, TCRdb lists one record per CDR3 protein. The sample consists of 700,000 to 850,000 distinct CDR3 sequences, roughly 34% of them appearing once. Ranging in age from about 6 to 95, the donors were healthy Caucasian individuals from Russia.

The receptor was isolated from a man in his late teens or twenties in good health. V is TRBV7-6 and J is TRBJ1-2, with TRBD1 matching over 7 bases. The material sequenced was blood. The CDR3 sequence: CASSLGTGLPDHRGYTF. The CDR3 DNA follows: TGTGCCAGCAGCTTAGGGACAGGACTACCGGACCATAGGGGCTACACCTTC. Supplemented by reference TRBV7-6 and TRBJ1-2, the full variable domain reads GAGVSQSPRYKVTKRGQDVALRCDPISGHVSLYWYRQALGQGPEFLTYFNYEAQQDKSGLPNDRFSAERPEGSISTLTIQRTEQRDSAMYRCASSLGTGLPDHRGYTFGSGTRLTVV.